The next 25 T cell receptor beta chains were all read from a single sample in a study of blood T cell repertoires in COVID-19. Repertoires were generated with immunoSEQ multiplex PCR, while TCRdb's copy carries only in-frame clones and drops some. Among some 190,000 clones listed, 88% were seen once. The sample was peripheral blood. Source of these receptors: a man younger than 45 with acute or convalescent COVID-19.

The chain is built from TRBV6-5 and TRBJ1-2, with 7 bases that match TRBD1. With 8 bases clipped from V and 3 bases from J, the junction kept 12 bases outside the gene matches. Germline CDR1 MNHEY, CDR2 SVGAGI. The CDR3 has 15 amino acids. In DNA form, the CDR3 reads TGTGCCAGCCTTTTGCCGACAGGGTCTTACTATGGCTACACCTTC. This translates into CASLLPTGSYYGYTF.

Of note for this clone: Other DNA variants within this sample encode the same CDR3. CDR3 residues: CASSLGGTYEQYF. CDR3 nucleotides: TGCGCCAGCAGCTTGGGCGGAACCTACGAGCAGTACTTC. The chain uses TRBV5-1 and TRBJ2-7; the D is unclear. The CDR3 is made up of 13 amino acids. Per the germline V gene, CDR1 is SGHRS and CDR2 is YFSETQ. V gave up 0 bases and J gave up 2 bases, with 6 bases separating them. The full variable domain, rest sourced from reference TRBV5-1 and TRBJ2-7, is KAGVTQTPRYLIKTRGQQVTLSCSPISGHRSVSWYQQTPGQGLQFLFEYFSETQRNKGNFPGRFSGRQFSNSRSEMNVSTLELGDSALYLCASSLGGTYEQYFGPGTRLTVT.

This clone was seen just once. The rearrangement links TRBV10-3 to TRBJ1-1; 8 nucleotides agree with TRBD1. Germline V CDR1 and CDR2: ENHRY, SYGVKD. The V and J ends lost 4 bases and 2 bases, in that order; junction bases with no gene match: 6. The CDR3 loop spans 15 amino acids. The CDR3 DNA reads TGTGCCATCAGTGGTCGACAGGGGATTAACACTGAAGCTTTCTTT. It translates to CAISGRQGINTEAFF.

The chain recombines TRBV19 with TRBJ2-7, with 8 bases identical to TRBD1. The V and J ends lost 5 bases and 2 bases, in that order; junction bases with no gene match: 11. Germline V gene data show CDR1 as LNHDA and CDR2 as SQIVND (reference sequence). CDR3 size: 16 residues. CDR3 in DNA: TGTGCCAGTAGTCATAAACGCGGGACAGGACCCTACGAGCAGTACTTC. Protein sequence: CASSHKRGTGPYEQYF. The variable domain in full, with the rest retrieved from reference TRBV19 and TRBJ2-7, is DGGITQSPKYLFRKEGQNVTLSCEQNLNHDAMYWYRQDPGQGLRLIYYSQIVNDFQKGDIAEGYSVSREKKESFPLTVTSAQKNPTAFYLCASSHKRGTGPYEQYFGPGTRLTVT.

The CDR3 region is CASRTGQGYNSPLHF. The CDR3 nucleotides read TGTGCCAGCAGGACGGGACAGGGGTATAATTCACCCCTCCACTTT. This chain links TRBV6-6 with TRBJ1-6, with 10 bases identical to TRBD1. The germline CDR1 and CDR2 sequences are MNHNY and SVGAGI (reference sequence). Trimming cost V 6 bases and J 4 bases; bases outside gene matches: 3. This CDR3 is 15 amino acids long.

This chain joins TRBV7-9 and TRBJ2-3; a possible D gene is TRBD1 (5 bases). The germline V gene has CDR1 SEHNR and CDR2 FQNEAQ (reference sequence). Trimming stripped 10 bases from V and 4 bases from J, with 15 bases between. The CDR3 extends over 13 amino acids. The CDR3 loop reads CATFRQPADTQYF. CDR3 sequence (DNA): TGTGCCACCTTCCGACAGCCCGCAGATACGCAGTATTTT.

For the CDR3, the DNA is TGTGCCTGGAGGACTTACACCGGGGAGCTGTTTTTT. Translated: CAWRTYTGELFF. This sequence joins TRBV30 and TRBJ2-2, with D unclear. V was clipped by 3 bases and J by 3 bases, with 5 bases between them. Germline lookup yields CDR1 GTSNPN and CDR2 SVGIG (reference sequence). There are 12 residues in the CDR3.

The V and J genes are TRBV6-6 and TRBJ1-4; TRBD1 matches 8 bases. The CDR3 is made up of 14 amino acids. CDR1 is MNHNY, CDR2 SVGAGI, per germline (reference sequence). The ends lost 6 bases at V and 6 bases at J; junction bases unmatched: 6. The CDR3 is CASSPPGGYEKLFF. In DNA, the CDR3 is TGTGCCAGCAGCCCCCCAGGGGGCTATGAAAAACTGTTTTTT.

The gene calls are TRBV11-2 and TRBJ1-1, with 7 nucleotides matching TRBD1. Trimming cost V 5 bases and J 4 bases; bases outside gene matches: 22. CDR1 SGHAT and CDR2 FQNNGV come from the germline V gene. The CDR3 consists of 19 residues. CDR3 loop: CASSLLSIRDRYKGTEAFF. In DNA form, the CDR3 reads TGTGCCAGCAGCCTATTGTCCATCCGGGACAGATACAAGGGCACTGAAGCTTTCTTT.

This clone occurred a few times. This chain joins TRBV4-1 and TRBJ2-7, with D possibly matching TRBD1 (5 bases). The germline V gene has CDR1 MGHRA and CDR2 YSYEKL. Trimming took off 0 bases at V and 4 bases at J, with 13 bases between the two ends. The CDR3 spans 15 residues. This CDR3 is CASSQDRQKVYEQYF. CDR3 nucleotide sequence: TGCGCCAGCAGCCAAGATCGACAGAAAGTATACGAGCAGTACTTC.

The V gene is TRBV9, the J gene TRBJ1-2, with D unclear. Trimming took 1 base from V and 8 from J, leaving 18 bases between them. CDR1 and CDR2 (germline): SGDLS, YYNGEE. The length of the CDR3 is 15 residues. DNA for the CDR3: TGTGCCAGCAGCGTACAGTCGGGGTCACCGGGAGGCTACACCTTC. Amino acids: CASSVQSGSPGGYTF.

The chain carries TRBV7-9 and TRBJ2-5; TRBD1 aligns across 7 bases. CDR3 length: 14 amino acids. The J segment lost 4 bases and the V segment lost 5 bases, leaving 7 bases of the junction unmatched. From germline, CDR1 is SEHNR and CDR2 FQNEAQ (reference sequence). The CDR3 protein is CASSTRGRGETQYF. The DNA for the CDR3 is TGTGCCAGCAGCACGAGGGGGCGCGGAGAGACCCAGTACTTC.

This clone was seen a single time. CDR3 nucleotides: TGTGCCAGCAGCTTAGGCGGGGGGGCAAGGGAGCAGTACTTC. The encoded protein is CASSLGGGAREQYF. This sequence joins TRBV7-2 and TRBJ2-7, with 9 bases that match TRBD2. The germline V gene has CDR1 SGHTA and CDR2 FQGNSA. V lost 1 base, J lost 7 bases, and 5 bases stayed unmatched. There are 14 residues in the CDR3.

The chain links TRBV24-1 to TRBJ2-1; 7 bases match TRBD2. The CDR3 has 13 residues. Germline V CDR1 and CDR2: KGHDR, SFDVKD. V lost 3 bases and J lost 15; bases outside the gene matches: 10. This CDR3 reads CATSDPPGSGMFF. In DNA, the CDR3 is TGTGCCACCAGTGATCCTCCGGGAAGCGGGATGTTCTTC.

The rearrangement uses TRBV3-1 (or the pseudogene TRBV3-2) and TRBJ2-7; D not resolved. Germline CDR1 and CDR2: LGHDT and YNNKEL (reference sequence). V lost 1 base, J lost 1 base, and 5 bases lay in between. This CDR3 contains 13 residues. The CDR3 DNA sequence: TGTGCCAGCAGCCAAGGCAGATCCTACGAGCAGTACTTC. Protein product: CASSQGRSYEQYF.

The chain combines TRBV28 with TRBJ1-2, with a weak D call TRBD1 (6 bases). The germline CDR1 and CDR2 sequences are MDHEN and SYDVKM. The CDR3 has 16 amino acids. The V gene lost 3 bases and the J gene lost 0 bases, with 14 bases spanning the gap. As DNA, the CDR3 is TGTGCCAGCAGTTTCCAGGGGTCGACGACTAACTATGGCTACACCTTC. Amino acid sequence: CASSFQGSTTNYGYTF.

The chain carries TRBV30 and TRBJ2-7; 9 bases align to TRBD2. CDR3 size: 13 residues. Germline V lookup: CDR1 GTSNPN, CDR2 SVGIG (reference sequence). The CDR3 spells CAWSTPGLARLSV. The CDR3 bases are TGTGCCTGGAGTACCCCGGGACTAGCTCGACTCTCGGTC.

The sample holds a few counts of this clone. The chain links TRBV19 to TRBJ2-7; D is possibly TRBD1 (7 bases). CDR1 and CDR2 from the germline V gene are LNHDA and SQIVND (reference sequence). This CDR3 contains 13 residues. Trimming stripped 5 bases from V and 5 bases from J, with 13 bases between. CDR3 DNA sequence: TGTGCCAGTAGTTCCAGGGGGGCCGACGAGCAGTACTTC. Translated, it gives CASSSRGADEQYF. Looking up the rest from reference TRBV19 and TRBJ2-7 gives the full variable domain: DGGITQSPKYLFRKEGQNVTLSCEQNLNHDAMYWYRQDPGQGLRLIYYSQIVNDFQKGDIAEGYSVSREKKESFPLTVTSAQKNPTAFYLCASSSRGADEQYFGPGTRLTVT.

The CDR3 loop reads CASSITTGYTF. CDR3 DNA: TGTGCCAGCAGCATTACGACAGGCTACACCTTC. This chain uses TRBV6-5 with TRBJ1-2; D is undetermined. The CDR3 contains 11 residues. Germline values: CDR1 MNHEY, CDR2 SVGAGI. V lost 6 bases and J lost 8, with 10 bases in between.

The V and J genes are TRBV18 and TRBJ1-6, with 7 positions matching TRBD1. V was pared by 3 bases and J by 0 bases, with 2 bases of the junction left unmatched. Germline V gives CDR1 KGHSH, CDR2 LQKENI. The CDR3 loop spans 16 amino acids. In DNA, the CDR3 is TGTGCCAGCTCACCCTCAGGGGGCTCCTATAATTCACCCCTCCACTTT. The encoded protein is CASSPSGGSYNSPLHF.

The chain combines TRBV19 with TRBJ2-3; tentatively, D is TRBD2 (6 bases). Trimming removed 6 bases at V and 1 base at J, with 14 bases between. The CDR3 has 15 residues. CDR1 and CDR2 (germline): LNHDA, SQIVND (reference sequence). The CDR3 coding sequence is TGTGCCAGTAGCTTTCGGGCTAGCGGCACAGATACGCAGTATTTT. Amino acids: CASSFRASGTDTQYF. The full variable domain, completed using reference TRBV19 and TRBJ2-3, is DGGITQSPKYLFRKEGQNVTLSCEQNLNHDAMYWYRQDPGQGLRLIYYSQIVNDFQKGDIAEGYSVSREKKESFPLTVTSAQKNPTAFYLCASSFRASGTDTQYFGPGTRLTVL.

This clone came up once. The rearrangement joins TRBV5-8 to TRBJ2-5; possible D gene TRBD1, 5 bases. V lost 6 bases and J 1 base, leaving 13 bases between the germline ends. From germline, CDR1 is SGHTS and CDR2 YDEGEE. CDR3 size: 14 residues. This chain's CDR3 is CASISQGSQETQYF. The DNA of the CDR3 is TGTGCCAGCATCTCCCAGGGCAGCCAAGAGACCCAGTACTTC.

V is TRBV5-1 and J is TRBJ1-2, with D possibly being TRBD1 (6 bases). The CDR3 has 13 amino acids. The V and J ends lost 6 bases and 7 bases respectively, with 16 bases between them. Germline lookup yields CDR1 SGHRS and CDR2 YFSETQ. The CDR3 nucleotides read TGCGCCAGCAACCCAGGGGAGGGCTCTGGCTACACCTTC. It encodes CASNPGEGSGYTF.

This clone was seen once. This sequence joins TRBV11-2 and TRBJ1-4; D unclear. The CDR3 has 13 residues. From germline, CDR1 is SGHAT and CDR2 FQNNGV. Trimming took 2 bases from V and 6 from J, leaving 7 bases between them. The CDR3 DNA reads TGTGCCAGCAGCTTACGAGTTGATGAAAAACTGTTTTTT. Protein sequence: CASSLRVDEKLFF.

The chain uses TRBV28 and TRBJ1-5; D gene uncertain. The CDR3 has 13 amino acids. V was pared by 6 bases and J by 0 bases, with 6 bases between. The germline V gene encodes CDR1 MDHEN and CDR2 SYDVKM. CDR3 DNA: TGTGCCAGCAGGTTTTATAGCAATCAGCCCCAGCATTTT. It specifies CASRFYSNQPQHF.